This passage covers 11 T cell receptor beta chains from one sample sequenced in a study of blood T cell repertoires in COVID-19. Sequenced by immunoSEQ multiplex PCR; TCRdb stores in-frame clones only, minus some. Of about 97,000 clones listed, 87% are singletons. Sequenced input: peripheral blood. These receptors all stem from a human donor in a cohort sampled during active COVID-19.

The rearrangement links TRBV7-6 to TRBJ2-1, with 10 bases aligning to TRBD2. CDR3 size: 18 residues. Trimming took 5 bases from V and 0 from J; bases not matched to a gene: 10. The germline CDR1 and CDR2 sequences are SGHVS and FNYEAQ. CDR3 residues: CASSRGTSVGNSYNEQFF. The CDR3 DNA is TGTGCCAGCAGCCGTGGGACTAGCGTTGGGAACTCCTACAATGAGCAGTTCTTC.

About this clone: Given the absence of the conserved phenylalanine or tryptophan at the CDR3 end, a read error is likely. It is unclear where the CDR3 begins or ends on the DNA, so no DNA is shown, and the CDR3 is as TCRdb lists it. The J gene is TRBJ2-7, the V gene TRBV5-4; no check of the table's D call, TRBD2, against the DNA was made. Ends included, the CDR3 has 9 residues. Germline loops: CDR1 SGHNT, CDR2 YYREEE (reference sequence). The CDR3 spells CASSLGVYL.

The V call is TRBV19, the J call TRBJ1-4; TRBD1 might be the D (5 bases). V was clipped by 1 base and J by 9 bases, with 12 bases between them. Germline V gene sequence: CDR1 LNHDA, CDR2 SQIVND (reference sequence). This CDR3 comprises 14 residues. CDR3: CASSIGQFRQKLFF. Here the CDR3 DNA reads TGTGCCAGTAGTATAGGACAGTTTAGACAAAAACTGTTTTTT.

The count of this clone is one. The V and J genes are TRBV21-1 and TRBJ1-5. TRBV21-1 is a recognized pseudogene. This CDR3 is 16 amino acids long. The DNA for the CDR3 is TGTGCCAGCAGCTCGCGCCGGGGTCTGGGCAATCAGCCCCAGCATTTT. Its translation is CASSSRRGLGNQPQHF.

This clone was seen once. V gene TRBV19 combines with J gene TRBJ1-5; 7 nucleotides align to TRBD1. This CDR3 has 15 amino acids. CDR1 LNHDA and CDR2 SQIVND come from the germline V gene (reference sequence). The V and J ends lost 5 bases and 1 base, in that order; junction bases with no gene match: 5. The CDR3 loop reads CASSETGRSNQPQHF. The CDR3 DNA reads TGTGCCAGTAGTGAGACAGGGAGGAGCAATCAGCCCCAGCATTTT.

The rearrangement uses TRBV27 and TRBJ1-2, with 7 positions matching TRBD1. J was trimmed by 3 bases and V by 4 bases; bases with no gene match: 8. Germline V gives CDR1 MNHEY, CDR2 SMNVEV (reference sequence). The length of the CDR3 is 15 residues. CDR3 sequence: CASSSTGARYYGYTF. The CDR3 DNA sequence: TGTGCCAGCAGTTCAACAGGGGCGCGATACTATGGCTACACCTTC.

The chain recombines TRBV20-1 with TRBJ2-5; the D is unclear. Trimming removed 3 bases from V and 5 bases from J, with 13 bases in between. Germline CDR1 is DFQATT and CDR2 is SNEGSKA (reference sequence). This CDR3 has 13 residues. The CDR3 here is CSASTTAMETQYF. CDR3 in DNA: TGCAGTGCTAGTACCACAGCCATGGAGACCCAGTACTTC.

CDR3 nucleotide sequence: TGTGCCAGCCGTTACAGCGGGGGGTACAATCAGCCCCAGCATTTT. It specifies CASRYSGGYNQPQHF. The J gene is TRBJ1-5, the V gene TRBV27; tentatively, D is TRBD1 (5 bases). This CDR3 spans 15 amino acids. Trimming took off 8 bases at V and 3 bases at J, with 17 bases between the two ends. Germline assignment: CDR1 MNHEY and CDR2 SMNVEV (reference sequence).

The V and J genes are TRBV6-5 and TRBJ1-1; D unclear. This CDR3 spans 13 amino acids. CDR1 and CDR2 (germline): MNHEY, SVGAGI. The V and J ends lost 7 bases and 0 bases respectively, with 9 bases between them. The CDR3, as DNA: TGTGCCAGCATGAGGGAAATGAACACTGAAGCTTTCTTT. It yields the protein CASMREMNTEAFF.

The gene calls are TRBV28 and TRBJ2-3; TRBD1 matches at 9 bases. The CDR3 has 16 amino acids. V gave up 8 bases and J gave up 4 bases; unmatched junction bases: 13. Germline assignment: CDR1 MDHEN and CDR2 SYDVKM. The chain's CDR3 is CASSDPGTGYADTQYF. The DNA for the CDR3 is TGTGCCAGCTCGGACCCCGGGACAGGGTACGCAGATACGCAGTATTTT.

The chain joins TRBV30 to TRBJ2-7; 10 nucleotides line up with TRBD2. CDR3 length: 14 residues. V shed 3 bases and J 2 bases; nucleotides not matched to a gene: 4. Germline CDR1 and CDR2: GTSNPN and SVGIG (reference sequence). Written as DNA, the CDR3 is TGTGCCTGGAGGGACCTAGCGGGGGCCTACGAGCAGTACTTC. Translation: CAWRDLAGAYEQYF.